This T cell receptor (beta chain) came from a study of Graves' ophthalmopathy and Graves' hyperthyroidism. V lost 8 bases and J lost 0; bases outside the gene matches: 4. The CDR3 loop spans 15 amino acids. For repertoire sequencing, the TCR beta CDR3 regions were amplified from RNA transcripts. RT-PCR was first run with HTBI primers, then multiplex PCR in a second round. TCRdb processed the multiplex PCR reads anew with MiXCR; each CDR3 protein has one entry. The table records roughly 480,000 distinct CDR3 sequences, around 14% of them present only once. This clonotype was seen repeatedly, ten times or more.

The chain recombines TRBV12-3 or TRBV12-4 with TRBJ2-7; 13 bases line up with TRBD2. The source of this sequence is a young woman with Graves' ophthalmopathy. Material: blood. The CDR3 reads CASRGLAGTSYEQYF. CDR3 coding DNA: TGTGCCAGCCGGGGACTAGCGGGAACCTCCTACGAGCAGTACTTC.